This T cell receptor (beta chain) comes out of a study of a mutant IDH1 vaccine in newly diagnosed glioma. At the level of the study: Either 4-6 weeks after radiotherapy alone or alongside temozolomide, vaccination was begun.

The CDR3 extends over 14 amino acids. CDR1 SNHLY and CDR2 FYNNEI come from the germline V gene. Trimming removed 5 bases from V and 0 bases from J, with 11 bases in between. Only in-frame clones appear in the TCRdb table, and some are missing; sequencing was by immunoSEQ multiplex PCR. The sample has around 61,000 clones, over 80% seen once. Comments on this clone: Its antigen is still unknown.

Time point in this sample: week 5, during vaccination. In the vaccine, a single dose held 300 ug of the mutant IDH1 20-mer peptide, along with topical imiquimod. The sequence was collected from a middle-aged woman with glioma. The material sequenced was PBMCs, taken from a glioma patient whose treatment included an IDH1 peptide vaccine. The chain combines TRBV2 with TRBJ2-7, with D possibly being TRBD2 (5 bases). The CDR3 bases are TGTGCCAGCAGTCCTAGCACGAACTCCTACGAGCAGTACTTC. It translates to CASSPSTNSYEQYF.